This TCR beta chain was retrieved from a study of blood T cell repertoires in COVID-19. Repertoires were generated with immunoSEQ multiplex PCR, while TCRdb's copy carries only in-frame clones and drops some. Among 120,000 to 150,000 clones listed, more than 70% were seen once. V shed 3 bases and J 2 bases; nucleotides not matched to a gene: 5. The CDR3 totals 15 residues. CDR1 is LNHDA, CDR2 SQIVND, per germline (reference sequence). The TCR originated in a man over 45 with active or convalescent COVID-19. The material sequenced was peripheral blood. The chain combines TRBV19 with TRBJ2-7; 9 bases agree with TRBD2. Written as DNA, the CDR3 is TGTGCCAGTAGTATGGAGCTAGCGGGGACCTACGAGCAGTACTTC. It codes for CASSMELAGTYEQYF.